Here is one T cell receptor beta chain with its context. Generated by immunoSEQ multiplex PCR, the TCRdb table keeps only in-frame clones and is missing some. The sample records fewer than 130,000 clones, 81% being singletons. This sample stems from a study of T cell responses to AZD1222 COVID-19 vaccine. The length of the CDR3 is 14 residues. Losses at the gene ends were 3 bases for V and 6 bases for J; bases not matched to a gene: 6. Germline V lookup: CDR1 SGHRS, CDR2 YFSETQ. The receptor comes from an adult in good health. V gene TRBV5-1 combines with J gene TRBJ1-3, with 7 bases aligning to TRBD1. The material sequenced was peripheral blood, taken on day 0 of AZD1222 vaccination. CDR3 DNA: TGCGCCAGCAGCTCAACAGGGGTCGCAAACACCATATATTTT. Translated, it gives CASSSTGVANTIYF.